These T cell receptor beta chains were read from a single sample in a study of human T cells and chemical hapten exposure. TCRdb re-called the RACE reads with MiXCR, one entry per CDR3 protein. The sample consists of roughly 40,000 distinct CDR3 sequences, about 10% of them appearing once. This specimen consisted of whole blood, obtained in connection with sensitization to the hapten diphenylcyclopropenone (DPC). The receptors here all came from a man aged 25 to 45 with alopecia areata. Some clones in this sample may be carry-over from other donors' samples. CDR3s include the opening cysteine and the closing phenylalanine or tryptophan.

j_call: TRBJ1-5
v_call: TRBV7-7
cdr3_aa: CASSLHNDSNQPQHF

j_call: TRBJ2-2
v_call: TRBV20-1
cdr3_aa: CSARPDAQTGELFF

j_call: TRBJ1-2
v_call: TRBV14
cdr3_aa: CASSQLISGTYGYTF

j_call: TRBJ2-5
v_call: TRBV7-7
cdr3_aa: CASSSGQGQQETQYF

j_call: TRBJ1-6
v_call: TRBV3-1
cdr3_aa: CASSLMGGVGNNSPLHF

j_call: TRBJ1-1
v_call: TRBV5-6
cdr3_aa: CASSLSPGPGTEAFF

j_call: TRBJ1-3
v_call: TRBV3-1
cdr3_aa: CASSQVRGNTIYF

j_call: TRBJ2-7
v_call: TRBV10-2
cdr3_aa: CASSERGYEQYF

j_call: TRBJ1-2
v_call: TRBV5-1
cdr3_aa: CASSLLPGGANYGYTF

j_call: TRBJ2-7
v_call: TRBV11-2
cdr3_aa: CASSLDIAQTYEQYF

j_call: TRBJ2-5
v_call: TRBV30
cdr3_aa: CAWSQGQETQYF

j_call: TRBJ2-3
v_call: TRBV5-6
cdr3_aa: CASSLNGQATDTQYF

j_call: TRBJ2-2
v_call: TRBV6-5
cdr3_aa: CASSSPGTSGGANTGELFF

j_call: TRBJ1-1
v_call: TRBV13
cdr3_aa: CASSLFRGRLNTEAFF

j_call: TRBJ1-1
v_call: TRBV20-1
cdr3_aa: CSASGTGTTEAFF

j_call: TRBJ2-6
v_call: TRBV19
cdr3_aa: CATASTGSGANVLTF

j_call: TRBJ2-3
v_call: TRBV7-9
cdr3_aa: CASSLMSTDTQYF

j_call: TRBJ1-1
v_call: TRBV5-4
cdr3_aa: CASRAPETNTEAFF

j_call: TRBJ2-3
v_call: TRBV29-1
cdr3_aa: CSAQTGRSTDTQYF

j_call: TRBJ1-2
v_call: TRBV7-9
cdr3_aa: CASSSTGSSYGYTF

j_call: TRBJ2-7
v_call: TRBV29-1
cdr3_aa: CSGGVSYEQYF

j_call: TRBJ2-7
v_call: TRBV7-6
cdr3_aa: CASSSQLRAYEQYF

j_call: TRBJ2-5
v_call: TRBV5-6
cdr3_aa: CASNLGQPSETQYF

j_call: TRBJ1-6
v_call: TRBV10-3
cdr3_aa: CAIGGMDSPLHF

j_call: TRBJ2-1
v_call: TRBV20-1
cdr3_aa: CSWAVDNEQFF

j_call: TRBJ1-1
v_call: TRBV27
cdr3_aa: CASSLQGRNTEAFF

j_call: TRBJ1-4
v_call: TRBV18
cdr3_aa: CASSPSGSAEKLFF

j_call: TRBJ1-2
v_call: TRBV5-1
cdr3_aa: CASSLRQNYGYTF

j_call: TRBJ2-2
v_call: TRBV29-1
cdr3_aa: CSVAGQGFRELFF